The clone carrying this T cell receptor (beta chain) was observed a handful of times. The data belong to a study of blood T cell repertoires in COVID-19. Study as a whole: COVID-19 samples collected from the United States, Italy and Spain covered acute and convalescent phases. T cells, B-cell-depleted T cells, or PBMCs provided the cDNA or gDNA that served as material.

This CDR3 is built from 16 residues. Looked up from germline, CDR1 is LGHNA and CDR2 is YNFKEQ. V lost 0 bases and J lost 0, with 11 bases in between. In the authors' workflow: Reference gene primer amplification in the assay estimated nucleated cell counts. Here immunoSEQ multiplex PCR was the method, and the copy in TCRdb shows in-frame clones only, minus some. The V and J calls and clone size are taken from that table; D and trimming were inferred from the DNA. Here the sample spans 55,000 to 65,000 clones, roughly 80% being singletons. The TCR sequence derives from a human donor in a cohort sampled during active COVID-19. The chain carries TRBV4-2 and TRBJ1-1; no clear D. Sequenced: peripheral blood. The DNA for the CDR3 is TGTGCCAGCAGCCAAGATGCGATATCCCTGAACACTGAAGCTTTCTTT. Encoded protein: CASSQDAISLNTEAFF.